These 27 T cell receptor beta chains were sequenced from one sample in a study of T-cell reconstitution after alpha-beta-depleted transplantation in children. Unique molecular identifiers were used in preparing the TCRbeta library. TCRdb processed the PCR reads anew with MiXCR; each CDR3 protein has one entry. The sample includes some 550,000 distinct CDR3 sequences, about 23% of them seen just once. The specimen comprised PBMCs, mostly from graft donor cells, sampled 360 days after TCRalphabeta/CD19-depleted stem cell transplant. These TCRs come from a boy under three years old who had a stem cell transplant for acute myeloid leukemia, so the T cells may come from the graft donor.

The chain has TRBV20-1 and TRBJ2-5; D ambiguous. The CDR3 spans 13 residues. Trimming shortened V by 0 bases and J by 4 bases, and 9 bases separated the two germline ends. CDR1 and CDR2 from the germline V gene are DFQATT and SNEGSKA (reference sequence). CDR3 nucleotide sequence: TGCAGTGCTAGAGATGGAGTACGAGAGACCCAGTACTTC. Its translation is CSARDGVRETQYF.

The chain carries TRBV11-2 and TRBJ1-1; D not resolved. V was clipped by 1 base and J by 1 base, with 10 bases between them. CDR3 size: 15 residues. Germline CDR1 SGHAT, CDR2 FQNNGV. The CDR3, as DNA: TGTGCCAGCAGCTTAGGGACCCTGGGGAACACTGAAGCTTTCTTT. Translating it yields CASSLGTLGNTEAFF.

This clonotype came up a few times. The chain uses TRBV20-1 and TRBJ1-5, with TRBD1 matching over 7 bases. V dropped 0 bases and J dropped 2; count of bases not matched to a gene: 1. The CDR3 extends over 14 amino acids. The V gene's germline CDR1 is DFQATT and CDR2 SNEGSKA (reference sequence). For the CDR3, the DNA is TGCAGTGCTAGAGATGGACAGGGCAATCAGCCCCAGCATTTT. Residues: CSARDGQGNQPQHF.

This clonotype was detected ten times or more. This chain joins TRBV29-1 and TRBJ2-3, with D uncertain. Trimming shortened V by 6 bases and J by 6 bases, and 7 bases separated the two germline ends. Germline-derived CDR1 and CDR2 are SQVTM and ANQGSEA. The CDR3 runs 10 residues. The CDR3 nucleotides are TGCAGCGTGGCGGTCGATACGCAGTATTTT. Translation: CSVAVDTQYF.

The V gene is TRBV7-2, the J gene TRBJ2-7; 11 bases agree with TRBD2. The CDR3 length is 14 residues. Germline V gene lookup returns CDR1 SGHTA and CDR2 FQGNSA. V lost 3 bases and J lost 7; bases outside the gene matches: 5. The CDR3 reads CASSFSGGAGEQYF. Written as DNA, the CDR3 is TGTGCCAGCAGCTTTAGCGGGGGGGCGGGTGAGCAGTACTTC. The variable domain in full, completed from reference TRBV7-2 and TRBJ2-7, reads GAGVSQSPSNKVTEKGKDVELRCDPISGHTALYWYRQSLGQGLEFLIYFQGNSAPDKSGLPSDRFSAERTGGSVSTLTIQRTQQEDSAVYLCASSFSGGAGEQYFGPGTRLTVT.

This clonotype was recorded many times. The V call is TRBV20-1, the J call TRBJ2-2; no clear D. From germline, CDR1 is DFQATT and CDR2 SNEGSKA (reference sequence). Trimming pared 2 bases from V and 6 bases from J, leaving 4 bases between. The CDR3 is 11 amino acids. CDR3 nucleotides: TGCAGTGCTAGAAAGGCCGGGGAGCTGTTTTTT. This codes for CSARKAGELFF.

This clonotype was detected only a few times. The CDR3 region has the DNA TGTGCCAGCAGCCCCGGACAGTTGATCAGAACCGGGGAGCTGTTTTTT. Translated: CASSPGQLIRTGELFF. This chain connects TRBV5-6 to TRBJ2-2; the D gene is possibly TRBD1 (6 bases). Germline CDR1 reads SGHDT; CDR2 reads YYEEEE. The CDR3 sequence is 16 residues long. V lost 4 bases and J lost 5, with 18 bases in between.

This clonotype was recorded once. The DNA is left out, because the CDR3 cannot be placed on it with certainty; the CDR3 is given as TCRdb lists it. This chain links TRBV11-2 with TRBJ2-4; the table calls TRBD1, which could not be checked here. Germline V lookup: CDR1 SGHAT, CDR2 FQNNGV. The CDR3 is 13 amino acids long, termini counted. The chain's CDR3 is CASSVGWGQGAYF.

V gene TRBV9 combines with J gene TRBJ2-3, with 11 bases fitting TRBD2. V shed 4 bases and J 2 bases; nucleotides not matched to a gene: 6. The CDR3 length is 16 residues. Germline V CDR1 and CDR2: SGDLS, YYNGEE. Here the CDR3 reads CASSPSSGGNTDTQYF. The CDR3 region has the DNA TGTGCCAGCAGCCCGTCTAGCGGGGGGAACACAGATACGCAGTATTTT.

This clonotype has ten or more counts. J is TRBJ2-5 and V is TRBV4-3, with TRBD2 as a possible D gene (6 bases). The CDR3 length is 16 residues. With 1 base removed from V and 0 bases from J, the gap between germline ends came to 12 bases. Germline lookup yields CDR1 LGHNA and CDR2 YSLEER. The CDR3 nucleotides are TGCGCCAGCAGCCAAGCGGGGGACGGGTACCAAGAGACCCAGTACTTC. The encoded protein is CASSQAGDGYQETQYF.

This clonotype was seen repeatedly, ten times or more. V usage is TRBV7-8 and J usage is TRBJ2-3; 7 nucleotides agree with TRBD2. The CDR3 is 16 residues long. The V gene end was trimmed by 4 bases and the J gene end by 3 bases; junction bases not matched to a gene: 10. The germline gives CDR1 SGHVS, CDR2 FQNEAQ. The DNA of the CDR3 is TGTGCCAGCAGCTCCCAAGCGGGGAAAGGGACAGATACGCAGTATTTT. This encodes CASSSQAGKGTDTQYF.

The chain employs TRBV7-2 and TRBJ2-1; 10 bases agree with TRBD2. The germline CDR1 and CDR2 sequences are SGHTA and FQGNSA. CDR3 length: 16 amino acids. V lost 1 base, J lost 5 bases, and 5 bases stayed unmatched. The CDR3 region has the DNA TGTGCCAGCAGCTTAGAAGGGACTAGCGTAAACAATGAGCAGTTCTTC. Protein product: CASSLEGTSVNNEQFF. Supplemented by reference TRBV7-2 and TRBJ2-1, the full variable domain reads GAGVSQSPSNKVTEKGKDVELRCDPISGHTALYWYRQSLGQGLEFLIYFQGNSAPDKSGLPSDRFSAERTGGSVSTLTIQRTQQEDSAVYLCASSLEGTSVNNEQFFGPGTRLTVL.

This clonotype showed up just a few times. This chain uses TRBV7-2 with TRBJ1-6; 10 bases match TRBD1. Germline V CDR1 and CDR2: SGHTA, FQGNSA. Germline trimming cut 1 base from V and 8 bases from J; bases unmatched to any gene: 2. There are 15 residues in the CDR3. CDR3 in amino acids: CASSLEGQGYSPLHF. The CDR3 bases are TGTGCCAGCAGCTTAGAGGGACAGGGGTATTCACCCCTCCACTTT.

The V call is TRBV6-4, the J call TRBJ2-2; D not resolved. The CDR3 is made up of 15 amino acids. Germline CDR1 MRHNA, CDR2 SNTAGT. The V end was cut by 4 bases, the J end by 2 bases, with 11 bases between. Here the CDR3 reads CASSVESSNTGELFF. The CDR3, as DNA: TGTGCCAGCAGTGTGGAGTCTTCTAACACCGGGGAGCTGTTTTTT.

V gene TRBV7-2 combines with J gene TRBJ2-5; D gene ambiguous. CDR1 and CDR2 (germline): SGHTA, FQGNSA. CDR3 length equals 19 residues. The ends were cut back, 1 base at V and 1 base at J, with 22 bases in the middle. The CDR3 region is CASSLGPGQSKAVQETQYF. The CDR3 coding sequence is TGTGCCAGCAGCTTAGGGCCCGGGCAATCCAAAGCCGTCCAAGAGACCCAGTACTTC.

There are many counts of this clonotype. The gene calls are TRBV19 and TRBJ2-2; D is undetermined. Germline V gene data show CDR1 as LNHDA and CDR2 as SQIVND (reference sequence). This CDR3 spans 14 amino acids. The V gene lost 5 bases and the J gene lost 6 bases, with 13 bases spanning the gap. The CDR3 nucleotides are TGTGCCAGTAGTGTGCAGACCTGGGCCGGGGAGCTGTTTTTT. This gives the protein CASSVQTWAGELFF.

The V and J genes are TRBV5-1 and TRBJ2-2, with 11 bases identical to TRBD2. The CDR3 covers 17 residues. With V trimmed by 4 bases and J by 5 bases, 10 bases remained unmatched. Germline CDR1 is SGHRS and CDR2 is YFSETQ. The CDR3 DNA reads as TGCGCCAGCAGCGTCCTACCGACTAGCGGGGCGACCGGGGAGCTGTTTTTT. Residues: CASSVLPTSGATGELFF. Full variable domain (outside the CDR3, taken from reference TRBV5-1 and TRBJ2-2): KAGVTQTPRYLIKTRGQQVTLSCSPISGHRSVSWYQQTPGQGLQFLFEYFSETQRNKGNFPGRFSGRQFSNSRSEMNVSTLELGDSALYLCASSVLPTSGATGELFFGEGSRLTVL.

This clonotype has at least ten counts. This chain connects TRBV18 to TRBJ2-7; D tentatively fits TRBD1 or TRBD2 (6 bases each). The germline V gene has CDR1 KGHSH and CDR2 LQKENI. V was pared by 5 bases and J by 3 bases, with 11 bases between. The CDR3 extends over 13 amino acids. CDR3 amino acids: CASSAGTIYEQYF. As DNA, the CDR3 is TGTGCCAGCTCAGCGGGGACAATCTACGAGCAGTACTTC. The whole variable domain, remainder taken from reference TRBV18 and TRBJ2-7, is NAGVMQNPRHLVRRRGQEARLRCSPMKGHSHVYWYRQLPEEGLKFMVYLQKENIIDESGMPKERFSAEFPKEGPSILRIQQVVRGDSAAYFCASSAGTIYEQYFGPGTRLTVT.

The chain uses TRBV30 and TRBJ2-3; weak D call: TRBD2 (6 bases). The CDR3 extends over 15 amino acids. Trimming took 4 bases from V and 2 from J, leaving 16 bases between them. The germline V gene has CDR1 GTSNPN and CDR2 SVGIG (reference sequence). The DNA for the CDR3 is TGTGCCTGGAACGGAGGGGCAGGGCCCACAGATACGCAGTATTTT. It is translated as CAWNGGAGPTDTQYF.

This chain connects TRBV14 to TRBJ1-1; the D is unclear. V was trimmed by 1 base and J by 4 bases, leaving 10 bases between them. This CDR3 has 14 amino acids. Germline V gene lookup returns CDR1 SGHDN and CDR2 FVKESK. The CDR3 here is CASSQAGRGTEAFF. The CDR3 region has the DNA TGTGCCAGCAGCCAAGCAGGACGAGGCACTGAAGCTTTCTTT.

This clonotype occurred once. The CDR3 protein is CASSQVYKLTEAFF. The CDR3 DNA follows: TGCGCCAGCAGCCAAGTCTATAAATTGACTGAAGCTTTCTTT. The J gene is TRBJ1-1, the V gene TRBV4-1; no definite D call. Trimming took 1 base from V and 5 from J, leaving 11 bases between them. The CDR3 length is 14 residues. CDR1 and CDR2 from the germline V gene are MGHRA and YSYEKL.

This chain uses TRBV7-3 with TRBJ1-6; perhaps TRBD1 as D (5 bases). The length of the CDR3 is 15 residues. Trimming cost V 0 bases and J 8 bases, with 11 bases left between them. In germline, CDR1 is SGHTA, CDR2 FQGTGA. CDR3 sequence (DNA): TGTGCCAGCAGCTTAACTGACAGAGGCCATTCACCCCTCCACTTT. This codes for CASSLTDRGHSPLHF.

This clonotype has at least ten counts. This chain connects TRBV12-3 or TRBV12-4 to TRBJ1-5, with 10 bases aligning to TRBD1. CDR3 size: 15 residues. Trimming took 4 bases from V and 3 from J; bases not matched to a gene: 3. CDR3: CASSYGTGDNQPQHF. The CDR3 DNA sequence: TGTGCCAGCAGTTACGGGACAGGGGACAATCAGCCCCAGCATTTT.

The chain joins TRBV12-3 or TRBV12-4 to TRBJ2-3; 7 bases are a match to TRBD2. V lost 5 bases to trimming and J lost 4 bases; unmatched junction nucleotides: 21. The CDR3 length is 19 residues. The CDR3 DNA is TGTGCCAGCAGTAGGAATCTCCGGCCGGAGCGGGGACGGTCAGATACGCAGTATTTT. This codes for CASSRNLRPERGRSDTQYF.

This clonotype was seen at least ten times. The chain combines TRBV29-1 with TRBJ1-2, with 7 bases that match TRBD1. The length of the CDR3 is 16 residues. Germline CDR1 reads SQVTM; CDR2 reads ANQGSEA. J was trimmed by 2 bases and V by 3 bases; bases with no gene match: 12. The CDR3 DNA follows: TGCAGCGTTGATTATCCCCCCTTACAGGGGAACTATGGCTACACCTTC. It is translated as CSVDYPPLQGNYGYTF.

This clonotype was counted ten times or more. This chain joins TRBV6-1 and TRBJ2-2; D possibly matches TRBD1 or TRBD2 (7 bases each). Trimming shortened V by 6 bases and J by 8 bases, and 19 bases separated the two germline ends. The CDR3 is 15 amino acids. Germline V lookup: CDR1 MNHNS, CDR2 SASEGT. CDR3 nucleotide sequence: TGTGCCAGCAGACCCACACAGGGGACTAATGGGGAGCTGTTTTTT. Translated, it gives CASRPTQGTNGELFF.

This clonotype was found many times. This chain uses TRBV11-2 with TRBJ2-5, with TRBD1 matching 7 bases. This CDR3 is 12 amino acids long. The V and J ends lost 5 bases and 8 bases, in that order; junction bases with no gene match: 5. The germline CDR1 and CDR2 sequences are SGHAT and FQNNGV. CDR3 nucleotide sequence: TGTGCCAGCAGCCTCGACAGGGCTACCCAGTACTTC. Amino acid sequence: CASSLDRATQYF.